This TCR beta chain was profiled in a study of blood T cell repertoires in COVID-19. Study in general: Researchers got acute and convalescent COVID-19 samples from the United States, Italy and Spain. PBMCs, B-cell-depleted T cells, or T cells provided the cDNA or gDNA that made up the material.

V was shortened by 1 base and J by 6 bases, with 16 bases between the two germline ends. Germline V lookup: CDR1 SQVTM, CDR2 ANQGSEA. The CDR3 has 15 residues. In the authors' methods: Reference gene primer amplification gave estimated nucleated cell counts. Libraries were prepared by immunoSEQ multiplex PCR; TCRdb keeps only in-frame clonotypes and omits some of them. The V and J calls and clone size come from that table; D and trimming were worked out from the DNA. The data show roughly 250,000 clones, about 88% seen once. Sequenced sample: peripheral blood. The sequence was collected from a woman aged 35 to 49 who had recovered from COVID-19. The J gene is TRBJ1-3, the V gene TRBV29-1; possibly TRBD1 for D (5 bases). The DNA for the CDR3 is TGCAGCGTTGAAGGCGGGGCTCCTAGAGAAAACACCATATATTTT. Translating gives CSVEGGAPRENTIYF. Together with reference TRBV29-1 and TRBJ1-3, the CDR3 gives the full variable domain: SAVISQKPSRDICQRGTSLTIQCQVDSQVTMMFWYRQQPGQSLTLIATANQGSEATYESGFVIDKFPISRPNLTFSTLTVSNMSPEDSSIYLCSVEGGAPRENTIYFGEGSWLTVV.